A single sample gave rise to the 18 T cell receptor beta chains below, sequenced in a study of CD8 T cells in Susac syndrome. A quantity of about 0.45 to 1 ug RNA underwent reverse transcription using random hexamers. TCRdb recomputed calls from the immunoSEQ multiplex PCR reads with MiXCR, one row per CDR3 protein. The sample records more than 65,000 distinct CDR3 sequences, roughly 94% being singletons. What was sequenced was CD8+ T cells from PBMCs. These receptors all come from a human donor in good health.

This chain joins TRBV11-2 and TRBJ2-7; TRBD2 is a possible D gene (7 bases). The CDR3 length is 13 residues. V gave up 5 bases and J gave up 0 bases, with 8 bases separating them. Germline values: CDR1 SGHAT, CDR2 FQNNGV. The CDR3 is CASSRGASYEQYF. The CDR3 bases are TGTGCCAGCAGCCGGGGGGCCTCCTACGAGCAGTACTTC.

V is TRBV5-5 and J is TRBJ1-2, with a weak D call TRBD1 (5 bases). The V and J ends lost 6 bases and 4 bases respectively, with 16 bases between them. This CDR3 comprises 14 residues. In germline, CDR1 is SGHKS, CDR2 YYEKEE (reference sequence). DNA of the CDR3: TGTGCCAGCATTAAGGGGACGGAGACCTATGGCTACACCTTC. Protein product: CASIKGTETYGYTF.

This clonotype has a single count. The chain links TRBV13 to TRBJ2-7; 9 nucleotides agree with TRBD1. Germline CDR1 reads PRHDT; CDR2 reads FYEKMQ (reference sequence). This CDR3 comprises 16 residues. V lost 5 bases and J lost 3; bases outside the gene matches: 11. CDR3 loop: CASSPNPGTGLYEQYF. The DNA for the CDR3 is TGTGCCAGCAGCCCTAACCCAGGGACAGGGCTCTACGAGCAGTACTTC.

Here the CDR3 DNA reads TGTGCCAGCAGTTACCCGGGCGACAACACCGGGGAGCTGTTTTTT. Translating it yields CASSYPGDNTGELFF. The chain employs TRBV6-2 or TRBV6-3 and TRBJ2-2; D is unclear. V was trimmed by 2 bases and J by 2 bases, leaving 9 bases between them. The CDR3 runs to 15 residues. The V gene's germline CDR1 is MNHEY and CDR2 SVGEGT.

The V and J genes are TRBV25-1 and TRBJ1-5, with 8 bases aligning to TRBD1. The CDR3 extends over 14 amino acids. Germline trimming cut 6 bases from V and 9 bases from J; bases unmatched to any gene: 10. Germline CDR1 is MGHDK and CDR2 is SYGVNS. CDR3 region: CASRDRAVSWPQHF. The CDR3 DNA follows: TGTGCCAGCAGGGACAGGGCGGTATCGTGGCCCCAGCATTTT.

The J gene is TRBJ1-1, the V gene TRBV5-4, with 8 bases that match TRBD1. V lost 4 bases to trimming and J lost 4 bases; unmatched junction nucleotides: 9. Germline loops: CDR1 SGHNT, CDR2 YYREEE (reference sequence). The CDR3 spans 15 residues. CDR3: CASSLQGVSGTEAFF. CDR3 sequence (DNA): TGTGCCAGCAGCCTACAGGGGGTAAGTGGCACTGAAGCTTTCTTT.

The chain uses TRBV28 and TRBJ2-5, with D tentatively TRBD1 (6 bases). V lost 5 bases and J 1 base, leaving 14 bases between the germline ends. Germline V gene sequence: CDR1 MDHEN, CDR2 SYDVKM. The CDR3 is 15 amino acids. CDR3 region: CASSIQGPLQETQYF. The CDR3 region has the DNA TGTGCCAGCAGTATTCAGGGGCCGCTCCAAGAGACCCAGTACTTC.

J is TRBJ1-1 and V is TRBV30, with a weak D call TRBD1 (6 bases). Trimming removed 3 bases at V and 0 bases at J, with 11 bases between. Germline V lookup: CDR1 GTSNPN, CDR2 SVGIG (reference sequence). CDR3 length: 14 residues. The CDR3: CAWRQGFMNTEAFF. CDR3 bases: TGTGCCTGGAGACAGGGATTTATGAACACTGAAGCTTTCTTT.

The rearrangement links TRBV20-1 to TRBJ1-4; no clear D gene. The CDR3 extends over 16 amino acids. Trimming took off 0 bases at V and 5 bases at J, with 16 bases between the two ends. CDR1 is DFQATT and CDR2 is SNEGSKA in the germline V gene (reference sequence). CDR3 coding DNA: TGCAGTGCTAGAGATCTAAAGGACGGCTTCAATGAAAAACTGTTTTTT. It translates to CSARDLKDGFNEKLFF.

The chain recombines TRBV5-6 with TRBJ2-7; no reliable D call. The CDR3 spans 14 residues. V was pared by 0 bases and J by 2 bases, with 9 bases between. CDR1 is SGHDT, CDR2 YYEEEE, per germline. The CDR3 reads CASSLVPGTYEQYF. The CDR3 DNA sequence: TGTGCCAGCAGCTTGGTTCCAGGAACCTACGAGCAGTACTTC.

The chain uses TRBV13 and TRBJ1-1; the D is unclear. CDR1 is PRHDT, CDR2 FYEKMQ, per germline (reference sequence). The V end lost 5 bases, the J end lost 8 bases, and 15 bases lay between the germline ends. This CDR3 region has 13 residues. CDR3 residues: CASSTYGVGEAFF. CDR3 DNA sequence: TGTGCCAGCAGCACATACGGCGTAGGGGAAGCTTTCTTT.

The chain has TRBV30 and TRBJ2-5; 9 nucleotides align to TRBD2. CDR1 and CDR2 from the germline V gene are GTSNPN and SVGIG (reference sequence). V was clipped by 4 bases and J by 4 bases; unmatched bases: 10. CDR3 length equals 15 residues. CDR3 protein: CAWTSGVFQAETQYF. In DNA form, the CDR3 reads TGTGCCTGGACTAGCGGGGTGTTCCAAGCAGAGACCCAGTACTTC.

The chain links TRBV13 to TRBJ2-7; possibly TRBD1 for D (5 bases). The CDR3 is made up of 14 amino acids. Trimming took 4 bases from V and 3 from J, leaving 13 bases between them. Germline V gene lookup returns CDR1 PRHDT and CDR2 FYEKMQ (reference sequence). The CDR3 sequence is CASSSWGRGYEQYF. The CDR3 nucleotides are TGTGCCAGCAGCTCTTGGGGAAGGGGCTACGAGCAGTACTTC.

The rearrangement links TRBV4-1 to TRBJ2-1; no definite D call. V was shortened by 0 bases and J by 3 bases, with 9 bases between the two germline ends. The CDR3 covers 15 residues. The germline V gene encodes CDR1 MGHRA and CDR2 YSYEKL. CDR3 region: CASSQEGPLYNEQFF. The CDR3 DNA is TGCGCCAGCAGCCAAGAAGGACCCCTCTACAATGAGCAGTTCTTC.

This chain links TRBV28 with TRBJ1-6, with TRBD1 as a possible D gene (6 bases). Looked up from germline, CDR1 is MDHEN and CDR2 is SYDVKM. This CDR3 region has 16 residues. V shed 6 bases and J shed 0 bases, with 12 bases lying between them. The CDR3 DNA is TGTGCCAGCAGAACCACAGGGAGCTCCTATAATTCACCCCTCCACTTT. Amino acids: CASRTTGSSYNSPLHF.

The chain employs TRBV19 and TRBJ1-1; TRBD1 matches 8 bases. The CDR3 consists of 14 residues. With 5 bases clipped from V and 5 bases from J, the junction kept 7 bases outside the gene matches. CDR1 is LNHDA and CDR2 is SQIVND in the germline V gene (reference sequence). In nucleotides, the CDR3 is TGTGCCAGTAGTTTCCAAACAGGGGGGACTGAAGCTTTCTTT. It is translated as CASSFQTGGTEAFF.

This chain uses TRBV9 with TRBJ2-3; D is undetermined. V was trimmed by 3 bases and J by 2 bases, leaving 7 bases between them. In germline, CDR1 is SGDLS, CDR2 YYNGEE. The CDR3 sequence is 13 residues long. The CDR3 region has the DNA TGTGCCAGCAGCGGCGTATACACAGATACGCAGTATTTT. It translates to CASSGVYTDTQYF.

The gene calls are TRBV7-9 and TRBJ2-6; tentative D call: TRBD1 (5 bases). Trimming pared 3 bases from V and 1 base from J, leaving 13 bases between. CDR1 is SEHNR, CDR2 FQNEAQ, per germline (reference sequence). The CDR3 extends over 17 amino acids. The CDR3 DNA sequence: TGTGCCAGCAGCTTGCAGGGCACTGTATCTGGGGCCAACGTCCTGACTTTC. Amino acids: CASSLQGTVSGANVLTF.